The present T cell receptor (beta chain) was sequenced within a study of T cell repertoires in cytomegalovirus infection. Study overall: Indicated by public TCR beta signatures were CMV infection and matching HLA type. General study results and limits: HLA-C-restricted TCR beta clonotypes specific for CMV led the ex vivo response.

Via MiXCR, TCRdb re-called the reads, giving one row per CDR3 protein. The table shows approximately 180,000 distinct CDR3 sequences, with nearly 9.5% occurring only once. This clonotype has ten or more counts. Its antigen remains unknown. This clonotype was obtained from a human donor in good health (CMV status not recorded). Some clones in this sample may be carry-over from other donors' samples. Input material: PBMCs.

This chain's CDR3 is CASSPWDREGEQYF. The CDR3 DNA reads TGTGCCAGCAGCCCCTGGGACAGGGAAGGGGAGCAGTACTTC. The V and J genes are TRBV9 and TRBJ2-7, with 9 bases aligning to TRBD1. The germline CDR1 and CDR2 sequences are SGDLS and YYNGEE. The CDR3 has 14 residues. J was trimmed by 7 bases and V by 4 bases; bases with no gene match: 9.